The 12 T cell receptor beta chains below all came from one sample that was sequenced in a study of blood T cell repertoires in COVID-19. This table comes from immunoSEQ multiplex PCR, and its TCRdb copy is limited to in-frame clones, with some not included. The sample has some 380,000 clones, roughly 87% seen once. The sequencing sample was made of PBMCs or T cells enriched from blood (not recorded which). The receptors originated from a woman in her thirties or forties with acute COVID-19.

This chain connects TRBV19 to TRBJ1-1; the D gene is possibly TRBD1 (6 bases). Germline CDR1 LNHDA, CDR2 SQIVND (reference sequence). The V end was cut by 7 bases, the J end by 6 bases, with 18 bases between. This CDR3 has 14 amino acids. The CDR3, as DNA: TGTGCCAGTAACCTCGACAGGCTGGAGGCTGAAGCTTTCTTT. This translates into CASNLDRLEAEAFF.

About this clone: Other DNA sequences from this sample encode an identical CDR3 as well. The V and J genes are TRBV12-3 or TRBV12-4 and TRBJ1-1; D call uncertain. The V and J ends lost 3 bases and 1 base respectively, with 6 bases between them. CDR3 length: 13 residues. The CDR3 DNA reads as TGTGCCAGCAGTTTGCGTGGGAACACTGAAGCTTTCTTT. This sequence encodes CASSLRGNTEAFF.

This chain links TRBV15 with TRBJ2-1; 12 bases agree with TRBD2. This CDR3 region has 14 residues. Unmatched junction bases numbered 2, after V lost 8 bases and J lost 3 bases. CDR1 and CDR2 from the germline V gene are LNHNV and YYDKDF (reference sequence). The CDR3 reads CATLAGGSYNEQFF. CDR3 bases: TGTGCCACCCTAGCGGGGGGGAGCTACAATGAGCAGTTCTTC. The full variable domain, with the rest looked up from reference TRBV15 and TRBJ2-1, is DAMVIQNPRYQVTQFGKPVTLSCSQTLNHNVMYWYQQKSSQAPKLLFHYYDKDFNNEADTPDNFQSRRPNTSFCFLDIRSPGLGDTAMYLCATLAGGSYNEQFFGPGTRLTVL.

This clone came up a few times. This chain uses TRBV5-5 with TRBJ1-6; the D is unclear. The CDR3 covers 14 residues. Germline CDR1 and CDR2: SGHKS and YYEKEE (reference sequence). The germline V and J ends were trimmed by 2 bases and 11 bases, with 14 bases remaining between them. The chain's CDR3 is CASSFVEGWAPLHF. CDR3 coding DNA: TGTGCCAGCAGCTTCGTGGAGGGTTGGGCACCCCTCCACTTT.

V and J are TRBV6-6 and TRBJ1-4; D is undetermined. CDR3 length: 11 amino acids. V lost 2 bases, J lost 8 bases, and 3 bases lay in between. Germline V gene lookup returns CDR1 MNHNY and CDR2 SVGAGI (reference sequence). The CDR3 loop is CASSYSEKLFF. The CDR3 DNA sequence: TGTGCCAGCAGTTACAGCGAAAAACTGTTTTTT.

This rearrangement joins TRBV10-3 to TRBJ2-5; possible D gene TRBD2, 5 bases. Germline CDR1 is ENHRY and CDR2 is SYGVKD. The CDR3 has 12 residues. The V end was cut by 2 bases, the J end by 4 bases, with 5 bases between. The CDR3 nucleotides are TGTGCCATCAGTGAGGCGGGAGAGACCCAGTACTTC. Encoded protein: CAISEAGETQYF.

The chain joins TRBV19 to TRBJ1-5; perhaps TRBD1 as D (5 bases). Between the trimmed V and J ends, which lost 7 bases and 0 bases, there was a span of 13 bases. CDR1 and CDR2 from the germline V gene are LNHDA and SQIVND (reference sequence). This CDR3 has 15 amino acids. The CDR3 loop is CASTVRAFSNQPQHF. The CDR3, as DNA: TGTGCCAGTACGGTCAGGGCCTTTAGCAATCAGCCCCAGCATTTT. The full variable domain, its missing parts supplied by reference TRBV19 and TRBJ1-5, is DGGITQSPKYLFRKEGQNVTLSCEQNLNHDAMYWYRQDPGQGLRLIYYSQIVNDFQKGDIAEGYSVSREKKESFPLTVTSAQKNPTAFYLCASTVRAFSNQPQHFGDGTRLSIL.

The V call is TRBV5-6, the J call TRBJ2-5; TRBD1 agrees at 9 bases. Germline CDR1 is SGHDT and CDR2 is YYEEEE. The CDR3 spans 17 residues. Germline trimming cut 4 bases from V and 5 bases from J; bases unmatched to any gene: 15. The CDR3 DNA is TGTGCCAGCAGCAGGCCCGGCACAGGGGGCGCTCACGAGACCCAGTACTTC. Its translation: CASSRPGTGGAHETQYF.

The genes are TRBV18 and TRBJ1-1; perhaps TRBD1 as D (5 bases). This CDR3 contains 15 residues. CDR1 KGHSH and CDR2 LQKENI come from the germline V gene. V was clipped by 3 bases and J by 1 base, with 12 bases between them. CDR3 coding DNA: TGTGCCAGCTCACCGCAGGGTAAACGGAACACTGAAGCTTTCTTT. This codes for CASSPQGKRNTEAFF.

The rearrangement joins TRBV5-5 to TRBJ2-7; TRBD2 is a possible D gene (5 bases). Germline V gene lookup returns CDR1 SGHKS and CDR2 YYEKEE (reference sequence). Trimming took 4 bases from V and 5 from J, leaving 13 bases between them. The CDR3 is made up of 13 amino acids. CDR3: CASSRDQLDEQYF. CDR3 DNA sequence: TGTGCCAGCAGCCGGGATCAGCTCGACGAGCAGTACTTC.

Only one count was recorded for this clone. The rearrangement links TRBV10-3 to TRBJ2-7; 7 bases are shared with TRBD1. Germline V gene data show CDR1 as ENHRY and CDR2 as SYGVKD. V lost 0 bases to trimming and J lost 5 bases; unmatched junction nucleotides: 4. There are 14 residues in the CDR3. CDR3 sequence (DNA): TGTGCCATCAGTGAGTCCCGACAGGGCGACGAGCAGTACTTC. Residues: CAISESRQGDEQYF.

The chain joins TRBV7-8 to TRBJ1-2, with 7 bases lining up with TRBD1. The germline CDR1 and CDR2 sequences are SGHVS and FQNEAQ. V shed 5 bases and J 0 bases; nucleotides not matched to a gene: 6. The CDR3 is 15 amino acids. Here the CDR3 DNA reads TGTGCCAGCAGCCTTAGACAGGGAACTAACTATGGCTACACCTTC. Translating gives CASSLRQGTNYGYTF.